The 20 T cell receptor beta chains listed next were all sequenced from one sample in a study of regulatory T cells in long-lasting Graves disease. Time point described: persistent/refractory GD, antithyroid drugs over 5 years with positive TRAb. Construction of the TCR library relied on RNA isolated from PBMCs. Arm-PCR with iRepertoire HTBI primers amplified the CDR3 regions for these TCR beta libraries. TCRdb fed the multiplex PCR reads into MiXCR, producing one record per CDR3 protein. The sample lists around 460,000 distinct CDR3 sequences; around a fifth were seen once. Sequencing was performed on peripheral blood mononuclear cells (PBMCs), taken when the disease was refractory, from a patient treated with antithyroid drugs. These receptor sequences come from a female donor with Graves disease.

This clonotype was counted between two and nine times. J is TRBJ2-3 and V is TRBV24-1; D is undetermined. Germline assignment: CDR1 KGHDR and CDR2 SFDVKD. V was clipped by 2 bases and J by 1 base, with 12 bases between them. The CDR3 totals 16 residues. The CDR3 reads CATSDSYARGTDTQYF. CDR3 coding DNA: TGTGCCACCAGTGATTCTTACGCAAGGGGCACAGATACGCAGTATTTT.

This clonotype came up many times. This chain uses TRBV28 with TRBJ1-3, with D maybe TRBD1 (5 bases). This CDR3 has 16 amino acids. Germline-derived CDR1 and CDR2 are MDHEN and SYDVKM. Trimming took off 2 bases at V and 0 bases at J, with 11 bases between the two ends. In DNA form, the CDR3 reads TGTGCCAGCAGTTTAGGCGGACATCACTCTGGAAACACCATATATTTT. Protein sequence: CASSLGGHHSGNTIYF.

The chain combines TRBV20-1 with TRBJ1-4; D gene ambiguous. Per germline, CDR1 DFQATT and CDR2 SNEGSKA (reference sequence). Trimming pared 6 bases from V and 5 bases from J, leaving 19 bases between. CDR3 length: 15 amino acids. The CDR3 DNA follows: TGCAGTGCCGAACCCTCGTGGTATCGGAATGAAAAACTGTTTTTT. Residues: CSAEPSWYRNEKLFF.

V and J are TRBV19 and TRBJ1-5, with 9 positions matching TRBD1. The CDR3 sequence is 15 residues long. The V and J ends lost 5 bases and 9 bases, in that order; junction bases with no gene match: 11. Looked up from germline, CDR1 is LNHDA and CDR2 is SQIVND (reference sequence). CDR3 sequence reads: CASSRDRGWVGPQHF. In nucleotides, the CDR3 is TGTGCCAGTAGTCGCGACAGGGGGTGGGTCGGGCCCCAGCATTTT.

The chain has TRBV7-2 and TRBJ2-3; D ambiguous. The CDR3 loop spans 14 amino acids. V lost 4 bases, J lost 2 bases, and 10 bases lay in between. The germline V gene encodes CDR1 SGHTA and CDR2 FQGNSA. This chain's CDR3 is CASSSSLHTDTQYF. The CDR3 DNA reads as TGTGCCAGCAGCTCCTCCCTCCACACAGATACGCAGTATTTT.

This sequence joins TRBV9 and TRBJ1-1; D ambiguous. The CDR3 has 14 residues. Germline CDR1 and CDR2: SGDLS and YYNGEE. V lost 0 bases and J lost 4, with 10 bases in between. The CDR3 protein is CASSVGVGSTEAFF. The CDR3 region has the DNA TGTGCCAGCAGCGTAGGGGTCGGAAGCACTGAAGCTTTCTTT.

The CDR3: CASSYMSSGNTIYF. As DNA, the CDR3 is TGTGCCAGCAGTTACATGAGCTCTGGAAACACCATATATTTT. The rearrangement joins TRBV6-2 or TRBV6-3 to TRBJ1-3, with unresolved D. This CDR3 is built from 14 residues. Germline CDR1 reads MNHEY; CDR2 reads SVGEGT. Trimming took off 2 bases at V and 0 bases at J, with 5 bases between the two ends.

This clonotype was detected a few times. The chain has TRBV7-9 and TRBJ2-7, with D maybe TRBD2 (6 bases). From germline, CDR1 is SEHNR and CDR2 FQNEAQ (reference sequence). The CDR3 has 14 residues. The germline V and J ends were trimmed by 5 bases and 6 bases, with 17 bases remaining between them. CDR3 protein: CASSDFVGGIEQYF. CDR3 sequence (DNA): TGTGCCAGCAGCGACTTTGTTGGGGGGATCGAGCAGTACTTC. The whole variable domain, filled in from reference TRBV7-9 and TRBJ2-7, reads DTGVSQNPRHKITKRGQNVTFRCDPISEHNRLYWYRQTLGQGPEFLTYFQNEAQLEKSRLLSDRFSAERPKGSFSTLEIQRTEQGDSAMYLCASSDFVGGIEQYFGPGTRLTVT.

This clonotype was picked up a small number of times. This sequence joins TRBV28 and TRBJ1-6; 7 positions agree with TRBD1. The CDR3 is 19 residues long. V shed 7 bases and J 1 base; nucleotides not matched to a gene: 16. Germline assignment: CDR1 MDHEN and CDR2 SYDVKM. In DNA, the CDR3 is TGTGCCAGCACCAAGAGGAGGGGGCGCGGAGGTTCCTATAATTCACCCCTCCACTTT. Its protein product is CASTKRRGRGGSYNSPLHF.

This clonotype has a count of ten or more. For the CDR3, the DNA is TGTGCCAGCAGCTCGACAGGGGGCCCATCCTACGAGCAGTACTTC. Translated, it gives CASSSTGGPSYEQYF. This chain links TRBV7-2 with TRBJ2-7, with 10 bases fitting TRBD1. Trimming removed 4 bases from V and 1 base from J; junction bases left unmatched: 4. The length of the CDR3 is 15 residues. From germline, CDR1 is SGHTA and CDR2 FQGNSA. The full variable domain, completed using reference TRBV7-2 and TRBJ2-7, is GAGVSQSPSNKVTEKGKDVELRCDPISGHTALYWYRQSLGQGLEFLIYFQGNSAPDKSGLPSDRFSAERTGGSVSTLTIQRTQQEDSAVYLCASSSTGGPSYEQYFGPGTRLTVT.

The rearrangement links TRBV30 to TRBJ1-2; D not resolved. The CDR3 sequence is 13 residues long. Germline CDR1 reads GTSNPN; CDR2 reads SVGIG (reference sequence). V was trimmed by 3 bases and J by 8 bases, leaving 16 bases between them. The DNA for the CDR3 is TGTGCCTGGAGAGGACTCACCCCGGGGGGCTACACCTTC. Translated: CAWRGLTPGGYTF.

The sample holds many counts of this clonotype. The chain has TRBV12-3 or TRBV12-4 and TRBJ1-4, with 10 nucleotides matching TRBD1. Trimming removed 5 bases from V and 8 bases from J; junction bases left unmatched: 5. This CDR3 comprises 14 residues. The CDR3 region is CASSPGTGVEKLFF. The CDR3 bases are TGTGCCAGCAGTCCTGGGACAGGGGTCGAAAAACTGTTTTTT.

The chain links TRBV3-1 to TRBJ1-1; tentative D call: TRBD1 (5 bases). The CDR3 has 14 residues. V lost 3 bases and J lost 5, with 13 bases in between. Germline lookup yields CDR1 LGHDT and CDR2 YNNKEL (reference sequence). The CDR3 nucleotides read TGTGCCAGCAGCCAGCAGGGTTTCTGGACTGAAGCTTTCTTT. It encodes CASSQQGFWTEAFF.

This clonotype was seen a single time. The V call is TRBV7-3, the J call TRBJ2-2, with D hard to call. The CDR3 is made up of 17 amino acids. Germline CDR1 is SGHTA and CDR2 is FQGTGA. Trimming took off 2 bases at V and 0 bases at J, with 13 bases between the two ends. The CDR3 sequence: CASSLASWLSNTGELFF. The CDR3 bases are TGTGCCAGCAGCTTAGCTTCTTGGCTCTCGAACACCGGGGAGCTGTTTTTT.

This clonotype was detected many times. The chain joins TRBV2 to TRBJ2-5, with TRBD2 identical over 11 bases. Germline V gives CDR1 SNHLY, CDR2 FYNNEI. The V gene end was trimmed by 5 bases and the J gene end by 2 bases; junction bases not matched to a gene: 4. CDR3 length equals 15 residues. CDR3 coding DNA: TGTGCCAGCAGTTCCGGGACTAGCGGTCAAGAGACCCAGTACTTC. Its translation: CASSSGTSGQETQYF.

The chain has TRBV6-1 and TRBJ2-2; no clear D. Germline assignment: CDR1 MNHNS and CDR2 SASEGT. Trimming took 7 bases from V and 1 from J, leaving 16 bases between them. The CDR3 spans 16 residues. The CDR3 is CASTFPDGLNTGELFF. The CDR3 DNA sequence: TGTGCCAGCACCTTCCCGGACGGCCTGAACACCGGGGAGCTGTTTTTT.

The genes are TRBV5-1 and TRBJ1-2, with D perhaps matching TRBD1 (6 bases). From germline, CDR1 is SGHRS and CDR2 YFSETQ. There are 15 residues in the CDR3. V was shortened by 0 bases and J by 8 bases, with 17 bases between the two germline ends. The CDR3 nucleotides read TGCGCCAGCAGCTTGGATTCCCCACAGGGTAACGGCTACACCTTC. Amino acids: CASSLDSPQGNGYTF. The full variable domain, rest sourced from reference TRBV5-1 and TRBJ1-2, is KAGVTQTPRYLIKTRGQQVTLSCSPISGHRSVSWYQQTPGQGLQFLFEYFSETQRNKGNFPGRFSGRQFSNSRSEMNVSTLELGDSALYLCASSLDSPQGNGYTFGSGTRLTVV.

The chain joins TRBV2 to TRBJ2-5; D perhaps matches TRBD1 (6 bases). Germline V gene sequence: CDR1 SNHLY, CDR2 FYNNEI. This CDR3 comprises 13 residues. The germline V and J ends were trimmed by 2 bases and 5 bases, with 9 bases remaining between them. CDR3 nucleotides: TGTGCCAGCAGTGAACATCAGGGGGAGACCCAGTACTTC. It codes for CASSEHQGETQYF. Variable domain in full (rest from reference TRBV2 and TRBJ2-5): EPEVTQTPSHQVTQMGQEVILRCVPISNHLYFYWYRQILGQKVEFLVSFYNNEISEKSEIFDDQFSVERPDGSNFTLKIRSTKLEDSAMYFCASSEHQGETQYFGPGTRLLVL.

Ten or more counts support this clonotype. The rearrangement links TRBV5-1 to TRBJ1-1, with D uncertain. The CDR3 extends over 13 amino acids. Germline V CDR1 and CDR2: SGHRS, YFSETQ. Trimming pared 2 bases from V and 3 bases from J, leaving 8 bases between. CDR3 nucleotides: TGCGCCAGCAGCTTCGGCAGCCACACTGAAGCTTTCTTT. Its protein is CASSFGSHTEAFF.

Many counts were recorded for this clonotype. The chain joins TRBV2 to TRBJ1-2, with D possibly matching TRBD1 (6 bases). The V gene's germline CDR1 is SNHLY and CDR2 FYNNEI. The CDR3 sequence is 15 residues long. V was shortened by 4 bases and J by 4 bases, with 16 bases between the two germline ends. The DNA of the CDR3 is TGTGCCAGCAGTGTTTCCCGGGGGCTATCCTATGGCTACACCTTC. Translating gives CASSVSRGLSYGYTF.